One and the same sample provided the 3 T cell receptor beta chains below, sequenced in a study of OX40 agonist ivuxolimab in advanced cancers. The library was produced with the immunoSEQ multiplex PCR assay. Not all clones reach the TCRdb copy of this immuneACCESS table, which keeps in-frame sequences only. Checked studies attribute under half of the gap to unresolved V genes and leave the rest unexplained. Present in this sample are tens of thousands of clones, approximately 80% of which were seen just once. The ten most abundant clones make up 35% to 45% of the sample. This sample comprised CD4+ or CD8+ T cells sorted from blood, obtained in a trial of the OX40 agonist ivuxolimab. The source of these receptors is an adult with an advanced solid tumor such as melanoma, head and neck, liver or kidney cancer.

This clone was seen a single time. This chain uses TRBV27 with TRBJ2-7, with D possibly matching TRBD1 (5 bases). There are 13 residues in the CDR3. CDR1 is MNHEY, CDR2 SMNVEV, per germline (reference sequence). The V end lost 8 bases, the J end lost 0 bases, and 11 bases lay between the germline ends. The CDR3 coding sequence is TGTGCCAGCTTTCCGACAGACTCCTACGAGCAGTACTTC. It yields the protein CASFPTDSYEQYF.

This clone was detected only a few times. The junction differs from germline at one of its ends, possibly a read error. The V gene is TRBV6-9, the J gene TRBJ2-2; TRBD1 matches 7 bases. The CDR3 spans 13 residues. The germline CDR1 and CDR2 sequences are MNHGY and SVAAGI. The CDR3 region has the DNA TGCGCCAGCAACACAGGGGACACCGGGGAGCTGTTTTTT. Residues: CASNTGDTGELFF.

The CDR3 sequence is CASSQAGEETQYF. The CDR3 DNA reads TGCGCCAGCAGCCAAGCGGGAGAAGAGACCCAGTACTTC. The chain combines TRBV4-3 with TRBJ2-5, with D perhaps matching TRBD2 (6 bases). In germline, CDR1 is LGHNA, CDR2 YSLEER. V gave up 1 base and J gave up 3 bases, with 6 bases separating them. The CDR3 sequence is 13 residues long.